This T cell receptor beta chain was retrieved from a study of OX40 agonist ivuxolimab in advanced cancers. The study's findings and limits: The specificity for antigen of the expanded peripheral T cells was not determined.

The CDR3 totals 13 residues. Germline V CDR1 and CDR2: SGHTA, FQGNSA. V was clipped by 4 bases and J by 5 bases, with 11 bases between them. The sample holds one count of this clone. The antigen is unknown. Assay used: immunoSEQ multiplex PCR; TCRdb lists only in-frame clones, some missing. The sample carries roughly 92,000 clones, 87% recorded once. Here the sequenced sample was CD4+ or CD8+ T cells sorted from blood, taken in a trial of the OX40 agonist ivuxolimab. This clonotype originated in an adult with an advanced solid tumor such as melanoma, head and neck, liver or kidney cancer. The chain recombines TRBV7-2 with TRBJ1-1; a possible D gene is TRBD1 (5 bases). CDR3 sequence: CASSWGGRTEAFF. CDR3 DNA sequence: TGTGCCAGCAGCTGGGGGGGGAGAACTGAAGCTTTCTTT.